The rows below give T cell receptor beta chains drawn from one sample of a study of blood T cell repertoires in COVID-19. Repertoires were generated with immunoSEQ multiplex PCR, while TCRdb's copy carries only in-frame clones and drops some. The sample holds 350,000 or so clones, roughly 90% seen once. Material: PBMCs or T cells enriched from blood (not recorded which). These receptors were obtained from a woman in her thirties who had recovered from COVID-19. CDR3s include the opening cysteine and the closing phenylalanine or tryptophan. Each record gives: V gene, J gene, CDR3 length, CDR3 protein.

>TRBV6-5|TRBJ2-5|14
CASSLQAPQETQYF
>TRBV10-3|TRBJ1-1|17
CAISEDRMTALNTEAFF
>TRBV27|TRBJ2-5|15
CASRSPGTGVETQYF
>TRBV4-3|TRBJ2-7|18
CASSQLISGLAVVYEQYF
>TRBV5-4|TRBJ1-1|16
CASHKSKLGANTEAFF
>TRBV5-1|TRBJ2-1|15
CASSLGETGFDEQFF
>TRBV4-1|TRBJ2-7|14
CASSQEDSNYEQYF
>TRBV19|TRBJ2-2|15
CASSMGQGAPGELFF
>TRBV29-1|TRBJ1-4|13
CSVVSQPNEKLFF
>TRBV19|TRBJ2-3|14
CASSIQTSSDTQYF
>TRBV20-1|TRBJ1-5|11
CSVPGGQPQHF
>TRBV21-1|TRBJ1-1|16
CASSKGPPRREFGAFF
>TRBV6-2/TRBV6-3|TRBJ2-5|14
CASSYGQGEETQYF
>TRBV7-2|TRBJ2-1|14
CASSSGLAGVEQFF
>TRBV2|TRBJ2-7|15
CASSEGASGRAWQYF
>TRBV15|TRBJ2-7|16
CATSRDPGQGRYEQYF
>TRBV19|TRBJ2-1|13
CASSIGGVNEQFF
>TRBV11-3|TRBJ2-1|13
CASSPDNPVEQFF
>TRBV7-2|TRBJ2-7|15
CASSSQKREYYEQYF
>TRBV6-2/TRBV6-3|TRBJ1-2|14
CASSSREGFYGYTF
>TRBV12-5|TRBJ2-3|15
CASGLVGLGLDTQYF
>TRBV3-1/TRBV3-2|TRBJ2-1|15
CASRVGTGGYNEQFF
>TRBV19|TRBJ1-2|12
CASSLDSYGYTF
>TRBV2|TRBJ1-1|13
CASRQGFSTEAFF
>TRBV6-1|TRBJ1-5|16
CASSDGVWRGNQPQHF
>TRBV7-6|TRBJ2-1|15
CASTQGGQVYNEQFF
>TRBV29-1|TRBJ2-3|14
CSVEGRLAGDTQYF
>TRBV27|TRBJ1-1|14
CASSLSRGNTEAFF
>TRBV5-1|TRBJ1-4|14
CASTRGQENEKLFF
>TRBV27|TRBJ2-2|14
CASSLSYDTGELFF
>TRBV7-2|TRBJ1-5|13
CASSFTGNQPQHF
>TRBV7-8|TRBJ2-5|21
CASSLVRTGGRPTIPQETQYF
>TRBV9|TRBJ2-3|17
CASSAPHGRGATDTQYF
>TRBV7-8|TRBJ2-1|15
CASSLGLAGGNEQFF
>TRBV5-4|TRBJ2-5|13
CASRRTGGETQYF
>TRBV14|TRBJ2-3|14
CASSQVGSTDTQYF
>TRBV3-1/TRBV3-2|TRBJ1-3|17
CASSQVAGSLSGNTIYF
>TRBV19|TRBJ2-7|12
CASSITGGEQYF
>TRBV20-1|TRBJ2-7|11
CSARESYEQYF
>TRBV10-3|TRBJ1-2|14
CAITDPGQDYGYTF
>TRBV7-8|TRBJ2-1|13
CASSRTSGNEQFF
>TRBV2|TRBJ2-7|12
CASLGGEGEQYF
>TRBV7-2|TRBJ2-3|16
CASSPPGGRSTDTQYF
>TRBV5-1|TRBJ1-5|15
CASSLEGGSNQPQHF
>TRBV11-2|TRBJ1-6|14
CASSLVQGYSPLHF
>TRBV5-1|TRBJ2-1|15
CASSLGVAGNNEQFF
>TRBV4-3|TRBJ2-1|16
CASSQDPAGGYNEQFF
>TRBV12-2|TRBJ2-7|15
CASRLGTGGSYEQYF
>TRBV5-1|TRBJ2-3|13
CASSPPGLHTQYF
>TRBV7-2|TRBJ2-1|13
CASSTRSGNEQFF
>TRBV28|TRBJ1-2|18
CASSTSHLGGEGDYGYTF
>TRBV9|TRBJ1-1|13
CASSLSGNTEAFF